The source of this T cell receptor beta chain is a study of blood T cells in healthy people across ages. Study-level findings and limits: Since the PBMCs were unsorted, naive and antigen-experienced cells could not be conclusively compared.

The ends were cut back, 5 bases at V and 4 bases at J, with 20 bases in the middle. CDR1 and CDR2 from the germline V gene are DFQATT and SNEGSKA (reference sequence). This CDR3 is 15 amino acids long. Details on this clonotype: What it recognizes is unknown.

Primers used in a second PCR of about 6 to 12 cycles were a sample-barcoded 5' primer and a J-beta primer mix. TCRdb used MiXCR to reprocess the 5' RACE reads, holding one entry per CDR3 protein. The table shows 750,000 to 950,000 distinct CDR3 sequences, with 25% to 35% occurring only once. These records were also assigned to another study, of T cells of mothers and their children. That source notes: Each donor was one of three healthy Caucasian mothers or one of their six children.

The clonotype was recovered from a woman aged 40 to 50 in good health. This chain links TRBV20-1 with TRBJ1-2; possibly TRBD1 for D (5 bases). The sequenced sample was blood. The CDR3 here is CSAAGIDSLVYGYTF. Here the CDR3 DNA reads TGCAGTGCTGCGGGGATTGACAGTTTGGTCTATGGCTACACCTTC.